This T cell receptor (beta chain) was recovered during a study of cytomegalovirus exposure and HLA in healthy donors. Though probably carrying unrecorded immune exposures, donors were nominally healthy at sampling. Trimming cost V 1 base and J 1 base; bases outside gene matches: 8. Germline V gives CDR1 MGHRA, CDR2 YSYEKL. The CDR3 sequence is 18 residues long. Primers: 60 Vbeta forward and 13 Jbeta reverse. The table came from immunoSEQ multiplex PCR; TCRdb's copy has only in-frame clones and leaves some out. Among some 130,000 clones listed, over 70% were seen once. Sequencing input: PBMCs. The receptor was derived from a woman under 30 in good health and CMV-seronegative. The chain employs TRBV4-1 and TRBJ2-1; 9 nucleotides match TRBD2. CDR3 coding DNA: TGCGCCAGCAGCCAAGTCGACCTAGGACTAGCGTCCTACAATGAGCAGTTCTTC. Amino acid sequence: CASSQVDLGLASYNEQFF.